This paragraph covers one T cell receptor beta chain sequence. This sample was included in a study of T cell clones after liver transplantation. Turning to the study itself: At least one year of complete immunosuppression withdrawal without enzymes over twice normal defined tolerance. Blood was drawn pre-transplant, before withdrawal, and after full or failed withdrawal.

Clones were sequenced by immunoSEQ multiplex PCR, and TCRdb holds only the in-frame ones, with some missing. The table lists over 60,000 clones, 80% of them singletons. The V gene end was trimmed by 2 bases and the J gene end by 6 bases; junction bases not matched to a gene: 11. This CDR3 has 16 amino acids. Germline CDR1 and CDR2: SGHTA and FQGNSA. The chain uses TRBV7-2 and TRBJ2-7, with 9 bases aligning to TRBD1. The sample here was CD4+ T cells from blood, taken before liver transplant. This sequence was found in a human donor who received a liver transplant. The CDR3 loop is CASSLIMGQGYGEQYF. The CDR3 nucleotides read TGTGCCAGCAGCTTAATCATGGGACAGGGTTACGGCGAGCAGTACTTC.